These 6 T cell receptor beta chains were sequenced from one sample in a study of molecular identifiers for immune sequencing clone quantification. From the PCR reads, TCRdb called clonotypes with MiXCR, one entry per CDR3 protein. The table includes about 63,000 distinct CDR3 sequences, about 19% detected once. The sequenced sample consisted of naive CD8+ T cells from blood, with Jurkat cell RNA spiked in. Subset here: FACS-sorted CD8+CD4-CCR7+CD45RA+ naive T cells. The source of these receptors is a human donor in good health. Some libraries in this study had Jurkat cell RNA spiked in.

This clonotype was picked up many times. The chain uses TRBV28 and TRBJ2-7; D might be TRBD2 (5 bases). The CDR3 is 16 residues long. Looked up from germline, CDR1 is MDHEN and CDR2 is SYDVKM. The germline V and J ends were trimmed by 2 bases and 3 bases, with 17 bases remaining between them. The CDR3 DNA reads TGTGCCAGCAGTTTAGACCGCGGGCTAGCAGTCTACGAGCAGTACTTC. It is translated as CASSLDRGLAVYEQYF.

This clonotype was seen repeatedly, ten times or more. This chain uses TRBV12-3 or TRBV12-4 with TRBJ2-1, with TRBD2 matching over 9 bases. The CDR3 is made up of 16 amino acids. V trimming: 3 bases; J trimming: 2 bases; junction bases outside the gene matches: 5. DNA for the CDR3: TGTGCCAGCAGTTTGATGGCGGGAGGGCCCTACAATGAGCAGTTCTTC. Translating it yields CASSLMAGGPYNEQFF.

The table lists this clonotype with many counts. The J gene is TRBJ2-7, the V gene TRBV6-5, with D maybe TRBD2 (6 bases). The CDR3 is made up of 11 amino acids. Germline CDR1 is MNHEY and CDR2 is SVGAGI. V lost 7 bases to trimming and J lost 5 bases, with 9 bases between them. The CDR3 region is CASMGGDEQYF. CDR3 DNA sequence: TGTGCCAGCATGGGAGGCGACGAGCAGTACTTC.

The V and J genes are TRBV25-1 and TRBJ2-1; D is unresolved. Trimming cost V 1 base and J 7 bases, with 5 bases left between them. The CDR3 length is 12 residues. Germline V lookup: CDR1 MGHDK, CDR2 SYGVNS. Here the CDR3 DNA reads TGTGCCAGCAGTGAATTCGGAAATGAGCAGTTCTTC. Protein: CASSEFGNEQFF. The variable domain in full, with the rest retrieved from reference TRBV25-1 and TRBJ2-1, is EADIYQTPRYLVIGTGKKITLECSQTMGHDKMYWYQQDPGMELHLIHYSYGVNSTEKGDLSSESTVSRIRTEHFPLTLESARPSHTSQYLCASSEFGNEQFFGPGTRLTVL.

This clonotype was seen a handful of times. This sequence joins TRBV4-1 and TRBJ2-1, with TRBD2 matching 8 bases. From germline, CDR1 is MGHRA and CDR2 YSYEKL. This CDR3 is 13 amino acids long. Trimming cost V 1 base and J 7 bases; bases outside gene matches: 0. CDR3 coding DNA: TGCGCCAGCAGCCAAGCGGGAGGGAATGAGCAGTTCTTC. It specifies CASSQAGGNEQFF.

CDR3 DNA: TGTGCCAGCGGAGGGTTTAACTCCGGGGAGCTGTTTTTT. This encodes CASGGFNSGELFF. The rearrangement links TRBV13 to TRBJ2-2; D possibly corresponds to TRBD2 (6 bases). CDR3 length: 13 residues. The germline gives CDR1 PRHDT, CDR2 FYEKMQ (reference sequence). Deletions cut 8 bases from V and 6 bases from J, with 13 bases between.